Each of the 32 T cell receptor beta chains below was sequenced from the same sample in a study of blood T cell repertoires in COVID-19. TCRdb keeps only in-frame clones here, not all; method: immunoSEQ multiplex PCR. The repertoire has 200,000 to 250,000 clones, over 80% of them found once; the top ten carry around 2%. The specimen was peripheral blood. The receptors originated from a man in his thirties or forties who had recovered from COVID-19.

CDR3: CASSQTGWAEQYF. CDR3 DNA sequence: TGTGCCAGCAGCCAAACTGGGTGGGCCGAGCAGTACTTC. The chain recombines TRBV7-2 with TRBJ2-7, with D unclear. The germline CDR1 and CDR2 sequences are SGHTA and FQGNSA. With 5 bases removed from V and 6 bases from J, the gap between germline ends came to 14 bases. CDR3 length: 13 residues.

V gene TRBV3-1 (or the pseudogene TRBV3-2) combines with J gene TRBJ2-3; 9 bases are a match to TRBD2. CDR1 LGHDT and CDR2 YNNKEL come from the germline V gene (reference sequence). The junction had 6 bases not matched to a gene; V was cut back by 4 bases and J by 4 bases. The CDR3 loop spans 15 amino acids. The CDR3 sequence is CASSPRTSEADTQYF. DNA for the CDR3: TGTGCCAGCAGCCCCCGGACTAGCGAGGCAGATACGCAGTATTTT.

This clone occurred once. The J gene is TRBJ2-7, the V gene TRBV12-3 or TRBV12-4; D remains ambiguous. Trimming shortened V by 10 bases and J by 3 bases, and 13 bases separated the two germline ends. CDR3 length: 12 residues. CDR3: CATRGRDYEQYF. The CDR3 DNA reads TGTGCCACGCGTGGTAGAGACTACGAGCAGTACTTC.

The sample holds a few counts of this clone. The chain links TRBV6-1 to TRBJ1-4; 11 positions match TRBD1. Trimming at V came to 1 base and at J to 10 bases, leaving 5 bases not matched to a gene. In germline, CDR1 is MNHNS, CDR2 SASEGT. The CDR3 has 15 amino acids. Here the CDR3 DNA reads TGTGCCAGCAGTGAAGGGGGACAGGGGGGAGGAAAACTGTTTTTT. Protein product: CASSEGGQGGGKLFF.

The genes are TRBV7-5 and TRBJ2-7; the DNA was not compared with TRBD1, the D call given in the table. TRBV7-5 corresponds to a pseudogene. This CDR3 has 15 residues. In DNA, the CDR3 is TGTGTCAGAAGCCTACGCAGGGGGCGGAAATACGAGCAGTACTTC. Its protein is CVRSLRRGRKYEQYF.

V gene TRBV7-9 combines with J gene TRBJ2-2; a weak D match, TRBD2 (7 bases). The CDR3 runs 14 residues. Germline assignment: CDR1 SEHNR and CDR2 FQNEAQ (reference sequence). The V end lost 5 bases, the J end lost 5 bases, and 12 bases lay between the germline ends. CDR3 DNA: TGTGCCAGCAGCCACCGGGGGGCAACCGGGGAGCTGTTTTTT. It is translated as CASSHRGATGELFF.

This clone was picked up a small number of times. The chain couples TRBV3-1 (or the pseudogene TRBV3-2) to TRBJ1-2, with D hard to call. The CDR3 is 14 residues long. From germline, CDR1 is LGHDT and CDR2 YNNKEL (reference sequence). V dropped 3 bases and J dropped 5 bases, with 13 bases sitting between them. DNA for the CDR3: TGTGCCAGCAGCCATCGGGGTCTGATTTATGGCTACACCTTC. Translated: CASSHRGLIYGYTF.

This clone has just a few counts. This sequence joins TRBV7-6 and TRBJ1-6; no definite D call. Per germline, CDR1 SGHVS and CDR2 FNYEAQ. Trimming shortened V by 5 bases and J by 8 bases, and 16 bases separated the two germline ends. This CDR3 is built from 15 residues. The CDR3 DNA follows: TGTGCCAGCAGCCTCGGGCTTCCCGGGGATTCACCCCTCCACTTT. It is translated as CASSLGLPGDSPLHF.

The chain couples TRBV9 to TRBJ1-2; no firm D call. Germline CDR1 is SGDLS and CDR2 is YYNGEE. V was shortened by 4 bases and J by 4 bases, with 8 bases between the two germline ends. CDR3 length: 12 residues. The CDR3 DNA reads as TGTGCCAGCAGCACCGACACCTATGGCTACACCTTC. It translates to CASSTDTYGYTF. Full variable domain (rest looked up from reference TRBV9 and TRBJ1-2): DSGVTQTPKHLITATGQRVTLRCSPRSGDLSVYWYQQSLDQGLQFLIQYYNGEERAKGNILERFSAQQFPDLHSELNLSSLELGDSALYFCASSTDTYGYTFGSGTRLTVV.

In this sample, this clone turned up once. The J gene is TRBJ2-5, the V gene TRBV6-6; no clear D gene. The CDR3 sequence is 14 residues long. Germline lookup yields CDR1 MNHNY and CDR2 SVGAGI (reference sequence). The V gene lost 5 bases and the J gene lost 0 bases, with 10 bases spanning the gap. CDR3 DNA sequence: TGTGCCAGCAGTCCACCAACTTACCAAGAGACCCAGTACTTC. It encodes CASSPPTYQETQYF.

The CDR3 protein is CASSSRASGNTIYF. In DNA, the CDR3 is TGTGCCAGCAGCAGCAGGGCGTCCGGAAACACCATATATTTT. V and J are TRBV13 and TRBJ1-3, with D tentatively TRBD1 (5 bases). V was shortened by 5 bases and J by 4 bases, with 12 bases between the two germline ends. CDR1 and CDR2 (germline): PRHDT, FYEKMQ (reference sequence). The CDR3 sequence is 14 residues long.

The chain is built from TRBV3-1 (or the pseudogene TRBV3-2) and TRBJ1-3; D unclear. CDR1 and CDR2 from the germline V gene are LGHDT and YNNKEL (reference sequence). V dropped 5 bases and J dropped 0 bases, with 14 bases sitting between them. The CDR3 has 16 residues. Here the CDR3 reads CASSSDFSGSGNTIYF. As DNA, the CDR3 is TGTGCCAGCAGCTCGGACTTCTCGGGCTCTGGAAACACCATATATTTT.

The chain has TRBV11-1 and TRBJ2-7; 11 bases agree with TRBD1. The CDR3 spans 16 residues. The germline gives CDR1 SGHAT, CDR2 FQDESV (reference sequence). V gave up 1 base and J gave up 5 bases; unmatched junction bases: 7. CDR3 DNA: TGTGCCAGCAGCTTAGAAACCGGGACAGGGGGGAACGAGCAGTACTTC. This translates into CASSLETGTGGNEQYF.

V gene TRBV18 combines with J gene TRBJ2-5; D is uncertain. The CDR3 is 12 amino acids. V was trimmed by 6 bases and J by 5 bases, leaving 10 bases between them. Germline CDR1 reads KGHSH; CDR2 reads LQKENI. Here the CDR3 DNA reads TGTGCCAGCTCCTTACTGAGGGAGACCCAGTACTTC. This gives the protein CASSLLRETQYF. Full variable domain (remainder filled in from reference TRBV18 and TRBJ2-5): NAGVMQNPRHLVRRRGQEARLRCSPMKGHSHVYWYRQLPEEGLKFMVYLQKENIIDESGMPKERFSAEFPKEGPSILRIQQVVRGDSAAYFCASSLLRETQYFGPGTRLLVL.

This clone was seen once. The rearrangement uses TRBV7-9 and TRBJ1-2; unclear D gene. Trimming cost V 5 bases and J 8 bases, with 12 bases left between them. The CDR3 totals 12 residues. Germline V CDR1 and CDR2: SEHNR, FQNEAQ (reference sequence). The CDR3 loop is CASSPTRMGYTF. The DNA for the CDR3 is TGTGCCAGCAGCCCCACGAGGATGGGCTACACCTTC.

The chain uses TRBV10-3 and TRBJ1-1; TRBD1 matches 10 bases. Looked up from germline, CDR1 is ENHRY and CDR2 is SYGVKD. There are 13 residues in the CDR3. Germline trimming cut 6 bases from V and 5 bases from J; bases unmatched to any gene: 3. CDR3 in amino acids: CAISRTGGTEAFF. CDR3 DNA: TGTGCCATCAGCCGGACAGGGGGGACTGAAGCTTTCTTT.

This chain uses TRBV9 with TRBJ2-5, with 8 bases lining up with TRBD2. The V gene end was trimmed by 4 bases and the J gene end by 4 bases; junction bases not matched to a gene: 12. Per germline, CDR1 SGDLS and CDR2 YYNGEE. This CDR3 comprises 16 residues. The chain's CDR3 is CASSPSGTGGPETQYF. CDR3 coding DNA: TGTGCCAGCAGCCCGAGCGGGACGGGAGGGCCAGAGACCCAGTACTTC.

V gene TRBV15 combines with J gene TRBJ2-1; 8 nucleotides line up with TRBD2. The germline V gene encodes CDR1 LNHNV and CDR2 YYDKDF (reference sequence). This CDR3 contains 15 residues. Losses at the gene ends were 0 bases for V and 8 bases for J; bases not matched to a gene: 6. The chain's CDR3 is CATSRDRSGGYEQFF. The CDR3 DNA reads as TGTGCCACCAGCAGAGATCGAAGCGGGGGATATGAGCAGTTCTTC.

V and J are TRBV13 and TRBJ1-1; D perhaps matches TRBD1 (6 bases). Trimming removed 0 bases from V and 5 bases from J, with 22 bases in between. The CDR3 covers 18 residues. CDR1 is PRHDT, CDR2 FYEKMQ, per germline (reference sequence). Here the CDR3 reads CASSLGPGGRIAWTEAFF. For the CDR3, the DNA is TGTGCCAGCAGCTTAGGCCCTGGGGGCAGGATTGCGTGGACTGAAGCTTTCTTT.

This clone was counted only a few times. The gene calls are TRBV5-1 and TRBJ2-2; TRBD1 matches at 9 bases. V trimming: 5 bases; J trimming: 6 bases; junction bases outside the gene matches: 8. This CDR3 region has 15 residues. The germline gives CDR1 SGHRS, CDR2 YFSETQ. As DNA, the CDR3 is TGCGCCAGCAGAACCACAGGGGGCGCCGCCGGGGAGCTGTTTTTT. It encodes CASRTTGGAAGELFF.

This clone was detected only a few times. The chain recombines TRBV6-5 with TRBJ1-2; 11 bases align to TRBD1. Germline CDR1 is MNHEY and CDR2 is SVGAGI. The junction had 12 bases not matched to a gene; V was cut back by 4 bases and J by 8 bases. The CDR3 is 16 residues long. CDR3 residues: CASSSHTKDRGLGYTF. CDR3 in DNA: TGTGCCAGCAGTTCTCATACTAAGGACAGGGGGCTAGGCTACACCTTC.

The chain employs TRBV24-1 and TRBJ2-1; 8 bases match TRBD2. V dropped 4 bases and J dropped 6; count of bases not matched to a gene: 4. This CDR3 has 14 amino acids. Germline loops: CDR1 KGHDR, CDR2 SFDVKD. The CDR3 here is CATSDGGASNEQFF. CDR3 DNA: TGTGCCACCAGTGACGGGGGGGCTAGCAATGAGCAGTTCTTC.

The chain recombines TRBV5-1 with TRBJ2-5, with 11 bases matching TRBD2. CDR1 SGHRS and CDR2 YFSETQ come from the germline V gene. There are 15 residues in the CDR3. In nucleotides, the CDR3 is TGCGCTTCTCAGCTTCTAGCGGGGGGCCAAGAGACCCAGTACTTC. It encodes CASQLLAGGQETQYF.

This chain connects TRBV10-3 to TRBJ2-7, with 12 bases lining up with TRBD1. V shed 6 bases, J shed 7 bases, and the junction held 13 bases outside the gene matches. CDR1 is ENHRY, CDR2 SYGVKD, per germline. The CDR3 is 16 amino acids. CDR3 coding DNA: TGTGCCATCAGCCCCGTCTTGGGGACAGGGGGCGGGGAGCAGTACTTC. Its translation is CAISPVLGTGGGEQYF.

V and J are TRBV5-5 and TRBJ1-6, with D unclear. Germline values: CDR1 SGHKS, CDR2 YYEKEE (reference sequence). V lost 5 bases and J 7 bases, leaving 10 bases between the germline ends. This CDR3 comprises 13 residues. Written as DNA, the CDR3 is TGTGCCAGCAGGAGGAGCTTCAATTCACCCCTCCACTTT. This translates into CASRRSFNSPLHF.

The genes are TRBV2 and TRBJ1-5; unclear D gene. The germline V gene has CDR1 SNHLY and CDR2 FYNNEI. V lost 7 bases and J lost 2, with 15 bases in between. CDR3 size: 15 residues. CDR3 in amino acids: CASTRETQGNQPQHF. DNA of the CDR3: TGTGCCAGCACTAGGGAGACCCAGGGCAATCAGCCCCAGCATTTT.

The J gene is TRBJ2-1, the V gene TRBV5-1, with D perhaps matching TRBD1 (5 bases). The CDR3 is 13 amino acids. Trimming left V 6 bases short and J 8 bases short, with 15 bases between. Looked up from germline, CDR1 is SGHRS and CDR2 is YFSETQ. CDR3 loop: CASNKDSGDEQFF. The CDR3 nucleotides are TGCGCCAGCAATAAAGACAGTGGGGATGAGCAGTTCTTC.

The chain couples TRBV7-9 to TRBJ2-2; D is unresolved. Germline-derived CDR1 and CDR2 are SEHNR and FQNEAQ (reference sequence). The CDR3 sequence is 12 residues long. The V and J ends lost 8 bases and 1 base respectively, with 5 bases between them. The CDR3 nucleotides are TGTGCCAGCGGGCAGAACACCGGGGAGCTGTTTTTT. It yields the protein CASGQNTGELFF.

The chain couples TRBV2 to TRBJ2-7, with TRBD1 matching 8 bases. V was pared by 3 bases and J by 3 bases, with 4 bases of the junction left unmatched. The CDR3 consists of 14 residues. In germline, CDR1 is SNHLY, CDR2 FYNNEI. CDR3 sequence: CASSDRGLLYEQYF. CDR3 bases: TGTGCCAGCAGTGACAGGGGGCTCCTCTACGAGCAGTACTTC.

This chain uses TRBV29-1 with TRBJ2-3; D is perhaps TRBD1 (6 bases). This CDR3 has 14 amino acids. Per germline, CDR1 SQVTM and CDR2 ANQGSEA. V was trimmed by 6 bases and J by 8 bases, leaving 21 bases between them. CDR3 sequence reads: CSVGAGSLAGTQYF. Written as DNA, the CDR3 is TGCAGCGTGGGGGCTGGATCGTTAGCCGGTACGCAGTATTTT.

This chain uses TRBV28 with TRBJ1-2, with unresolved D. Trimming took off 1 base at V and 11 bases at J, with 8 bases between the two ends. This CDR3 comprises 11 residues. Germline CDR1 and CDR2: MDHEN and SYDVKM. CDR3 sequence (DNA): TGTGCCAGCAGTTTATATGCGGTATACACCTTC. It yields the protein CASSLYAVYTF.

DNA for the CDR3: TGCGCCAGCAGCCGGACAGGGAATGATGAAAAACTGTTTTTT. Amino acids: CASSRTGNDEKLFF. The V call is TRBV5-1, the J call TRBJ1-4; 8 nucleotides match TRBD1. V lost 4 bases, J lost 6 bases, and 5 bases stayed unmatched. Germline lookup yields CDR1 SGHRS and CDR2 YFSETQ. The CDR3 extends over 14 amino acids.